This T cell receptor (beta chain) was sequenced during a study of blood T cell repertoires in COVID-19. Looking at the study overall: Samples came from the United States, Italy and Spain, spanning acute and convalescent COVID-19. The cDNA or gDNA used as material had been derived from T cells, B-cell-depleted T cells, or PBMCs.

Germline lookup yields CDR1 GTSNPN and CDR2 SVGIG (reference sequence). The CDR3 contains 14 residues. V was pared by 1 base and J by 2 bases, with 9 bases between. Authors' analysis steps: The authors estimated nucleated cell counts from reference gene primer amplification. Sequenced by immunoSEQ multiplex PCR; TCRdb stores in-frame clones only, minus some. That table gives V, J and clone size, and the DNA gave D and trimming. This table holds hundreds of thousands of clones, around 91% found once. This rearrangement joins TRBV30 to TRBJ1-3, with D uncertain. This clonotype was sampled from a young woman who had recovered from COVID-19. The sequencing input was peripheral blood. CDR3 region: CAWSGESTGNTIYF. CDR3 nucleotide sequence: TGTGCCTGGAGTGGGGAGTCAACTGGAAACACCATATATTTT.